The sequence of this TCR beta chain was determined in a study of Ad26.COV2.S vaccination and SARS-CoV-2 variants. Study context: The trial was COV1001 and the donor's arm was Ad26.COV2.S. By the intramuscular route, Ad26.COV2.S was given once, or twice 56 days apart.

Treatment of the sample: roughly 18 received Ad26.COV2.S at low or high dose, single or two shots; about 5 received placebo; per-sample allocation not given. Specimen acquisition occurred on day 63 following the initial vaccine or placebo injection. A remark on this clone: Its target is not known.

The protocol was immunoSEQ multiplex PCR, while the TCRdb copy is restricted to in-frame clones and leaves out a portion. The repertoire holds approximately 400,000 clones, with roughly 85% as singletons. Germline lookup yields CDR1 SGHRS and CDR2 YFSETQ. The CDR3 consists of 14 residues. After removal of 0 bases from V and 10 bases from J, the junction contained 8 bases not matched to a gene. Study-level results: The analyses of TCR breadth and depth may have understated the size of total T cell responses.

The clonotype was recovered from a person aged 18-65 years who received the Ad26.COV2.S COVID-19 vaccine or a placebo. Specimen: peripheral blood, collected in a trial of Ad26.COV2.S vaccine versus placebo. V gene TRBV5-1 combines with J gene TRBJ1-1; 8 bases align to TRBD1. CDR3 nucleotide sequence: TGCGCCAGCAGCTTGGGGCCTGGAACAGGGGGAGCTTTCTTT. This translates into CASSLGPGTGGAFF.